A single sample is the source of the 14 T cell receptor beta chains below, sequenced in a study of response to subunit inactivated influenza vaccine. TCRdb re-called the RT-PCR reads with MiXCR, one entry per CDR3 protein. The table lists hundreds of thousands of distinct CDR3 sequences, about 11% of them singletons, with more than 8.5% in the top ten. The sample here was PBMCs from blood, taken on the day of vaccination. These receptors were collected from a man between 50 and 59 years old who received an inactivated influenza vaccine.

This chain joins TRBV6-2 or TRBV6-3 and TRBJ2-2, with D perhaps given as TRBD1 or TRBD2 (5 bases each). Per germline, CDR1 MNHEY and CDR2 SVGEGT. This CDR3 contains 15 residues. V lost 6 bases and J lost 6, with 17 bases in between. CDR3 nucleotides: TGTGCCAGCAGGCCGGGTTCACGAGGGGCCGGGGAGCTGTTTTTT. Its translation is CASRPGSRGAGELFF.

The rearrangement uses TRBV9 and TRBJ1-6; D gene ambiguous. CDR1 SGDLS and CDR2 YYNGEE come from the germline V gene. The CDR3 loop spans 15 amino acids. V was cut by 0 bases and J by 6 bases, with 10 bases left in between. The CDR3 nucleotides are TGTGCCAGCAGCGTAGGTGCGGGCACTAATTCACCCCTCCACTTT. Translated: CASSVGAGTNSPLHF.

This clonotype showed up just a few times. This chain uses TRBV6-5 with TRBJ2-1; 10 nucleotides agree with TRBD2. V lost 0 bases and J lost 0; bases outside the gene matches: 8. This CDR3 comprises 19 residues. Germline CDR1 MNHEY, CDR2 SVGAGI. CDR3 region: CASSYSWTSGFSSYNEQFF. CDR3 nucleotide sequence: TGTGCCAGCAGTTACTCTTGGACTAGCGGTTTTAGCTCCTACAATGAGCAGTTCTTC.

This clonotype has just a few counts. This chain uses TRBV5-5 with TRBJ2-7, with D tentatively TRBD2 (5 bases). This CDR3 contains 16 residues. Germline-derived CDR1 and CDR2 are SGHKS and YYEKEE (reference sequence). The V and J ends lost 3 bases and 4 bases respectively, with 20 bases between them. CDR3 sequence (DNA): TGTGCCAGCAGCTCGCAAGCCGGACTTTATTTTTACGAGCAGTACTTC. It translates to CASSSQAGLYFYEQYF.

The chain has TRBV28 and TRBJ2-2; D call uncertain. Germline-derived CDR1 and CDR2 are MDHEN and SYDVKM. The CDR3 is made up of 13 amino acids. The CDR3 coding sequence is TGTGCTACGCGAGGCAGGTGGATTGGGGAGCTGTTTTTT. Its translation: CATRGRWIGELFF. Combining the CDR3 with reference TRBV28 and TRBJ2-2 gives the whole variable domain DVKVTQSSRYLVKRTGEKVFLECVQDMDHENMFWYRQDPGLGLRLIYFSYDVKMKEKGDIPEGYSVSREKKERFSLILESASTNQTSMYLCATRGRWIGELFFGEGSRLTVL.

This clonotype was counted only a few times. The rearrangement uses TRBV29-1 and TRBJ2-7, with D perhaps given as TRBD1 or TRBD2 (5 bases each). The CDR3 contains 12 residues. The V gene's germline CDR1 is SQVTM and CDR2 ANQGSEA. V was clipped by 5 bases and J by 6 bases, with 14 bases between them. The CDR3 loop is CSVTRGPGEQYF. CDR3 sequence (DNA): TGCAGCGTTACTCGGGGACCGGGCGAGCAGTACTTC.

This chain joins TRBV7-9 and TRBJ2-1; TRBD2 agrees at 7 bases. J lost 6 bases, V lost 5 bases, and 10 bases had no gene match. Germline CDR1 SEHNR, CDR2 FQNEAQ (reference sequence). This CDR3 contains 15 residues. The CDR3 region has the DNA TGTGCCAGCAGCCTGAACGGGGGGTCTTCCAATGAGCAGTTCTTC. Translation: CASSLNGGSSNEQFF.

The chain recombines TRBV20-1 with TRBJ2-7, with 10 bases aligning to TRBD2. Trimming removed 0 bases from V and 1 base from J; junction bases left unmatched: 3. The germline gives CDR1 DFQATT, CDR2 SNEGSKA (reference sequence). This CDR3 has 15 amino acids. CDR3 residues: CSARESAGGSYEQYF. The DNA of the CDR3 is TGCAGTGCTAGAGAATCAGCGGGGGGGTCCTACGAGCAGTACTTC.

This chain connects TRBV7-6 to TRBJ2-7; 11 nucleotides match TRBD2. Losses at the gene ends were 1 base for V and 2 bases for J; bases not matched to a gene: 10. The CDR3 runs to 18 residues. Germline values: CDR1 SGHVS, CDR2 FNYEAQ. The CDR3 sequence: CASSLVTPSGRIAYEQYF. The CDR3 coding sequence is TGTGCCAGCAGCTTAGTTACTCCTAGCGGGAGGATCGCCTACGAGCAGTACTTC. The complete variable domain, with remaining parts taken from reference TRBV7-6 and TRBJ2-7, reads GAGVSQSPRYKVTKRGQDVALRCDPISGHVSLYWYRQALGQGPEFLTYFNYEAQQDKSGLPNDRFSAERPEGSISTLTIQRTEQRDSAMYRCASSLVTPSGRIAYEQYFGPGTRLTVT.

The genes are TRBV29-1 and TRBJ2-7; TRBD2 is a possible D gene (6 bases). V was cut by 6 bases and J by 3 bases, with 12 bases left in between. CDR1 is SQVTM and CDR2 is ANQGSEA in the germline V gene. The CDR3 totals 12 residues. In nucleotides, the CDR3 is TGCAGCGTGGAGTTTAGCGGCTACGAGCAGTACTTC. It yields the protein CSVEFSGYEQYF.

The genes are TRBV5-1 and TRBJ2-5; D gene ambiguous. Trimming cost V 0 bases and J 1 base, with 10 bases left between them. The length of the CDR3 is 15 residues. Germline V gives CDR1 SGHRS, CDR2 YFSETQ. CDR3 DNA: TGCGCCAGCAGCTTGGATGGACCGAGCCAAGAGACCCAGTACTTC. This translates into CASSLDGPSQETQYF.

This chain links TRBV4-1 with TRBJ2-7; D possibly uses TRBD1 or TRBD2 (5 bases each). The V gene lost 3 bases and the J gene lost 0 bases, with 9 bases spanning the gap. CDR1 is MGHRA and CDR2 is YSYEKL in the germline V gene. The CDR3 contains 14 residues. This CDR3 is CASSHGALSYEQYF. The CDR3 nucleotides read TGCGCCAGCAGCCACGGGGCCCTCTCCTACGAGCAGTACTTC.

This clonotype was picked up a small number of times. CDR3 amino acids: CASRSGVNTDTQYF. CDR3 bases: TGCGCCAGCCGAAGCGGAGTAAACACAGATACGCAGTATTTT. V gene TRBV5-1 combines with J gene TRBJ2-3; D possibly corresponds to TRBD2 (5 bases). The length of the CDR3 is 14 residues. Trimming took off 7 bases at V and 2 bases at J, with 14 bases between the two ends. From germline, CDR1 is SGHRS and CDR2 YFSETQ.

Only a few counts were recorded for this clonotype. The V gene is TRBV7-2, the J gene TRBJ1-5; D not certain. CDR1 and CDR2 (germline): SGHTA, FQGNSA. CDR3 length: 14 amino acids. Trimming took 3 bases from V and 2 from J, leaving 8 bases between them. The CDR3: CASSLDSGNQPQHF. The CDR3 coding sequence is TGTGCCAGCAGCTTGGATTCTGGCAATCAGCCCCAGCATTTT.